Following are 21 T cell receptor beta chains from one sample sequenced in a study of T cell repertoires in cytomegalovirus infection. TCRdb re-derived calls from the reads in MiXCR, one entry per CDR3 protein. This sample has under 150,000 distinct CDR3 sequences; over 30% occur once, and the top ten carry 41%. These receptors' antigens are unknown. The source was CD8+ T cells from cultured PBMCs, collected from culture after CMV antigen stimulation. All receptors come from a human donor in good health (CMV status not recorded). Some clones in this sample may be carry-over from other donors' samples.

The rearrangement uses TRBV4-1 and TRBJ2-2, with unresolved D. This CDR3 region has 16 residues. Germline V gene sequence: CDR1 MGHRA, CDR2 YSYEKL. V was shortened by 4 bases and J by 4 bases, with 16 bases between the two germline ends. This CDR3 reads CASSLRSETGTGELFF. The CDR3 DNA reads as TGCGCCAGCAGCCTGCGAAGCGAGACGGGCACCGGGGAGCTGTTTTTT.

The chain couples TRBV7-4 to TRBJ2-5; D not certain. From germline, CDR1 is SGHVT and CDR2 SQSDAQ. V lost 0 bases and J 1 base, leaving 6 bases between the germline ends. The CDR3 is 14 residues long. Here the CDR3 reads CASSLADGQETQYF. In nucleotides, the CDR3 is TGTGCCAGCAGCTTAGCAGACGGCCAAGAGACCCAGTACTTC.

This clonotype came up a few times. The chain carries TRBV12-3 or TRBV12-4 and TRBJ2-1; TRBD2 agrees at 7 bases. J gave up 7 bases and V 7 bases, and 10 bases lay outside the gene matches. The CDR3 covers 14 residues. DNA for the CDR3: TGTGCCAGCACCCTCGGGGGGTCTCCGAATGAGCAGTTCTTC. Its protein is CASTLGGSPNEQFF.

CDR3: CASSQGGGGGNEQFF. CDR3 coding DNA: TGTGCCAGCAGCCAAGGTGGCGGGGGGGGAAATGAGCAGTTCTTC. The chain has TRBV4-2 and TRBJ2-1, with 9 bases matching TRBD2. Germline CDR1 LGHNA, CDR2 YNFKEQ. Trimming took 1 base from V and 7 from J; bases not matched to a gene: 5. The CDR3 has 15 residues.

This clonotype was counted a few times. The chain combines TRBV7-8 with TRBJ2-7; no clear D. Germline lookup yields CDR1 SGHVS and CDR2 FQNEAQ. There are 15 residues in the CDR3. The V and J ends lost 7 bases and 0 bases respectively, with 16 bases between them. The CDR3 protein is CASTPRGGLSYEQYF. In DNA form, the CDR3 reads TGTGCCAGCACCCCCCGAGGCGGCCTCTCCTACGAGCAGTACTTC.

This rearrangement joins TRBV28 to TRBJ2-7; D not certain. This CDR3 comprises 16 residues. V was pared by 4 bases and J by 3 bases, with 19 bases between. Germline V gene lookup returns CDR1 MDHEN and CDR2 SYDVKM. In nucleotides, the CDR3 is TGTGCCAGCAGTTCCCCGTACTCTTCTTACGACTACGAGCAGTACTTC. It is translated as CASSSPYSSYDYEQYF.

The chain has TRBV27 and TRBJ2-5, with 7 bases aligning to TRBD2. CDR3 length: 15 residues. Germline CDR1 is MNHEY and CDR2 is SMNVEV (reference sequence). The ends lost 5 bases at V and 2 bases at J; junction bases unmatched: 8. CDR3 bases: TGTGCCAGCAGTCCAATCCCTAGCGGACAAGAGACCCAGTACTTC. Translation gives CASSPIPSGQETQYF.

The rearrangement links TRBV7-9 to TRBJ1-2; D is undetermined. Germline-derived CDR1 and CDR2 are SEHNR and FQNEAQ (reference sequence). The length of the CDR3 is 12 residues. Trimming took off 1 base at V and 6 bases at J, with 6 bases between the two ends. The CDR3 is CASSLVPDGYTF. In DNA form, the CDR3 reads TGTGCCAGCAGCTTAGTCCCCGATGGCTACACCTTC.

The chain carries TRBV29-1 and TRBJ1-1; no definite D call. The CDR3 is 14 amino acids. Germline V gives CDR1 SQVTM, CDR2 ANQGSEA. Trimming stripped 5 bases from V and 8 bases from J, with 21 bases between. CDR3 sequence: CSVTASPIFGEAFF. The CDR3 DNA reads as TGCAGCGTTACGGCTTCCCCTATCTTTGGCGAAGCTTTCTTT.

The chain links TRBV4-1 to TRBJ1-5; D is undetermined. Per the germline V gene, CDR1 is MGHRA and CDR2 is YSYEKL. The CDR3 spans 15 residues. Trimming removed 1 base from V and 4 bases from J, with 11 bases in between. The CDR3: CASSQVLSSNQPQHF. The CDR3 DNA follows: TGCGCCAGCAGCCAAGTTCTGAGCAGTAATCAGCCCCAGCATTTT.

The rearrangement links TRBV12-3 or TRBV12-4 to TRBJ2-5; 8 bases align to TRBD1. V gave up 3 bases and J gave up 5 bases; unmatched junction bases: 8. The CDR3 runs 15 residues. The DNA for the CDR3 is TGTGCCAGCAGTTTTCCGGCAGGGGGCGTGGAGACCCAGTACTTC. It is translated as CASSFPAGGVETQYF.

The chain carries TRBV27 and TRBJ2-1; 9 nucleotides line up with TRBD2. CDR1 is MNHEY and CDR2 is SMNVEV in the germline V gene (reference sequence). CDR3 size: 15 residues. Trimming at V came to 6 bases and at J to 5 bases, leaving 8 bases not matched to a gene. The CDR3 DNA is TGTGCCAGCAGCCAACTAGCGGGTACCAACAATGAGCAGTTCTTC. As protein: CASSQLAGTNNEQFF.

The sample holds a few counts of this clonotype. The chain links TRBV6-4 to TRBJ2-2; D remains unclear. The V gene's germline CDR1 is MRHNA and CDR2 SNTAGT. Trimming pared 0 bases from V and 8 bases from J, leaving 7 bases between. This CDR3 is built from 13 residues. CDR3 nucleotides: TGTGCCAGCAGTGACTCCGAAGTGGGGGAGCTGTTTTTT. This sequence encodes CASSDSEVGELFF.

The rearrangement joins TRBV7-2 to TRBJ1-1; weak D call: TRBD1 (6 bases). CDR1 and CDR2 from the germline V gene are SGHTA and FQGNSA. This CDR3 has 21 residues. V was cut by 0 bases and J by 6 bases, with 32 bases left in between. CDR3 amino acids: CASSLAGGQGATVTWKPEAFF. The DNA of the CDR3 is TGTGCCAGCAGCTTAGCGGGGGGACAAGGGGCGACGGTGACCTGGAAGCCTGAAGCTTTCTTT.

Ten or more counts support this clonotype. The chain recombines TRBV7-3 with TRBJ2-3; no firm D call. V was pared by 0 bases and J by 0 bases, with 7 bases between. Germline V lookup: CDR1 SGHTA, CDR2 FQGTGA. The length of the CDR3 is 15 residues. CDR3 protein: CASSLTGFSTDTQYF. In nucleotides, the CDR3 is TGTGCCAGCAGCTTAACGGGGTTTAGCACAGATACGCAGTATTTT.

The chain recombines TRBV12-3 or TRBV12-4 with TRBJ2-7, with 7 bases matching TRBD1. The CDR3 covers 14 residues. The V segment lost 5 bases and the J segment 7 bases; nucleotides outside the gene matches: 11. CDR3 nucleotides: TGTGCCAGCAGTCACCTAACAGGGGTAGAGGAGCAGTACTTC. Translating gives CASSHLTGVEEQYF.

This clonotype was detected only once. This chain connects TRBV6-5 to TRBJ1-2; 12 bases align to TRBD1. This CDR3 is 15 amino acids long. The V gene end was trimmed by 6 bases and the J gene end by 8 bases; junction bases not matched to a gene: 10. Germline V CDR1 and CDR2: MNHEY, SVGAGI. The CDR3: CASSPWGQGAQGYTF. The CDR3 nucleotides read TGTGCCAGCAGCCCCTGGGGACAGGGGGCGCAGGGCTACACCTTC.

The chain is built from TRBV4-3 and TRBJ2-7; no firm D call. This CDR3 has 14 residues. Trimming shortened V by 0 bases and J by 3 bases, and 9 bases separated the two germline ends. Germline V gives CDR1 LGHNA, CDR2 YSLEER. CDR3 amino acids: CASSQEPVGYEQYF. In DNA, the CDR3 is TGCGCCAGCAGCCAAGAACCTGTCGGCTACGAGCAGTACTTC.

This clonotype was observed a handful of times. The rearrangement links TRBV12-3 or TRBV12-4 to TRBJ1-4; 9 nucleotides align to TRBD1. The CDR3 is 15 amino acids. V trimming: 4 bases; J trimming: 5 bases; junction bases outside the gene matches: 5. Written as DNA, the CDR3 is TGTGCCAGCAGTTCCCACGGGACAGGGAATGAAAAACTGTTTTTT. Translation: CASSSHGTGNEKLFF.

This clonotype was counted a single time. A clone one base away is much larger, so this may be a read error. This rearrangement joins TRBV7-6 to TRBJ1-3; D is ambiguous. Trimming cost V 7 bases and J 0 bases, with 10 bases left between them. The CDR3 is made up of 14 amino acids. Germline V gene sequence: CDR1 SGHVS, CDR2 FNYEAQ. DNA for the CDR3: TGTGCCAGCAACGAGATCGACTCTGGAAACACCATATATTTT. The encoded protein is CASNEIDSGNTIYF.

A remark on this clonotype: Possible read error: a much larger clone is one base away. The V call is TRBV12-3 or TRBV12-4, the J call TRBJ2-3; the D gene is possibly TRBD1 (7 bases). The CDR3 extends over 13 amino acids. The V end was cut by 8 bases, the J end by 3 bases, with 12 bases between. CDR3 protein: CASWAGGTDTQYF. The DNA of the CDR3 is TGTGCCAGCTGGGCAGGGGGGACAGATACGCAGTATTTT.